One sample yielded the 16 T cell receptor beta chains listed below, sequenced in a study of STAT5B mutations in CD4+ large granular lymphocyte leukemia. Assay: immunoSEQ multiplex PCR; the TCRdb copy retains only in-frame clones and omits some. The data hold nearly 35,000 clones, with roughly four fifths observed a single time. Sequencing was carried out using CD4+ T cells from blood buffy coats. Receptors were obtained from a human donor in good health.

The rearrangement links TRBV5-6 to TRBJ2-3, with TRBD2 matching over 10 bases. The CDR3 is 16 amino acids. J gave up 3 bases and V 0 bases, and 4 bases lay outside the gene matches. Germline CDR1 reads SGHDT; CDR2 reads YYEEEE. In nucleotides, the CDR3 is TGTGCCAGCAGCTTGGGTCCTAGCGGGAGTACAGATACGCAGTATTTT. It specifies CASSLGPSGSTDTQYF.

The chain has TRBV19 and TRBJ2-2, with 11 nucleotides matching TRBD2. The CDR3 totals 18 residues. V lost 3 bases and J lost 1; bases outside the gene matches: 7. From germline, CDR1 is LNHDA and CDR2 SQIVND (reference sequence). The CDR3 nucleotides read TGTGCCAGTAGTATTGGGCTAGCGGGGGGACTGAACACCGGGGAGCTGTTTTTT. Translation gives CASSIGLAGGLNTGELFF.

This chain connects TRBV19 to TRBJ2-1, with TRBD2 as a possible D gene (5 bases). The V end was cut by 3 bases, the J end by 9 bases, with 9 bases between. The germline V gene has CDR1 LNHDA and CDR2 SQIVND (reference sequence). The CDR3 runs to 12 residues. The CDR3 reads CASSMLGSEQFF. The CDR3 DNA reads TGTGCCAGTAGTATGCTAGGGAGTGAGCAGTTCTTC. The complete variable domain, with remaining parts taken from reference TRBV19 and TRBJ2-1, reads DGGITQSPKYLFRKEGQNVTLSCEQNLNHDAMYWYRQDPGQGLRLIYYSQIVNDFQKGDIAEGYSVSREKKESFPLTVTSAQKNPTAFYLCASSMLGSEQFFGPGTRLTVL.

V is TRBV6-1 and J is TRBJ1-1; tentative D call: TRBD1 (5 bases). V lost 3 bases and J lost 11, with 16 bases in between. The CDR3 consists of 13 residues. Germline V lookup: CDR1 MNHNS, CDR2 SASEGT. CDR3 bases: TGTGCCAGCAGTGAGCGTACGTCAGGGAAGGCTTTCTTT. Translated, it gives CASSERTSGKAFF.

This chain uses TRBV6-1 with TRBJ1-2, with 7 bases matching TRBD1. This CDR3 spans 14 amino acids. CDR1 is MNHNS, CDR2 SASEGT, per germline. Trimming cost V 0 bases and J 8 bases; bases outside gene matches: 6. The CDR3 coding sequence is TGTGCCAGCAGTGAAGCGCGACAGGGCGGCGGCTACACCTTC. Residues: CASSEARQGGGYTF.

This clone has only a few counts. The chain carries TRBV5-4 and TRBJ1-2, with D uncertain. CDR3 length: 13 residues. Germline V gene lookup returns CDR1 SGHNT and CDR2 YYREEE (reference sequence). V dropped 0 bases and J dropped 2 bases, with 5 bases sitting between them. This CDR3 is CASSLGSNYGYTF. CDR3 DNA: TGTGCCAGCAGCTTGGGAAGCAACTATGGCTACACCTTC.

The J gene is TRBJ1-3, the V gene TRBV6-5; the D is unclear. In germline, CDR1 is MNHEY, CDR2 SVGAGI. Trimming left V 4 bases short and J 0 bases short, with 13 bases between. The CDR3 totals 16 residues. The CDR3 reads CASSLKPGPSGNTIYF. The CDR3 DNA follows: TGTGCCAGCAGTTTAAAACCGGGTCCCTCTGGAAACACCATATATTTT.

The chain joins TRBV5-8 to TRBJ1-3, with D hard to call. In germline, CDR1 is SGHTS, CDR2 YDEGEE. With 5 bases removed from V and 0 bases from J, the gap between germline ends came to 9 bases. The CDR3 loop spans 14 amino acids. CDR3 region: CASSFHLSGNTIYF. DNA for the CDR3: TGTGCCAGCAGTTTTCACCTCTCTGGAAACACCATATATTTT.

The chain carries TRBV6-1 and TRBJ2-2; D may match TRBD1 or TRBD2 (5 bases each). This CDR3 region has 15 residues. Trimming took 3 bases from V and 3 from J, leaving 11 bases between them. CDR1 is MNHNS and CDR2 is SASEGT in the germline V gene. The CDR3 sequence is CASSDLWGYTGELFF. In nucleotides, the CDR3 is TGTGCCAGCAGTGATTTGTGGGGGTACACCGGGGAGCTGTTTTTT.

This rearrangement joins TRBV18 to TRBJ2-2; TRBD1 is a possible D gene (6 bases). This CDR3 spans 16 amino acids. V gave up 5 bases and J gave up 4 bases, with 17 bases separating them. Germline CDR1 KGHSH, CDR2 LQKENI. The CDR3 is CASSAMSDRATGELFF. CDR3 sequence (DNA): TGTGCCAGCTCAGCAATGTCGGACAGAGCCACCGGGGAGCTGTTTTTT. Looking up the rest from reference TRBV18 and TRBJ2-2 gives the full variable domain: NAGVMQNPRHLVRRRGQEARLRCSPMKGHSHVYWYRQLPEEGLKFMVYLQKENIIDESGMPKERFSAEFPKEGPSILRIQQVVRGDSAAYFCASSAMSDRATGELFFGEGSRLTVL.

The chain uses TRBV30 and TRBJ1-2; TRBD1 is a possible D gene (5 bases). CDR1 GTSNPN and CDR2 SVGIG come from the germline V gene (reference sequence). V shed 1 base and J shed 2 bases, with 11 bases lying between them. The CDR3 spans 14 residues. In DNA, the CDR3 is TGTGCCTGGAGTGGGGCCAGGGTGAACTATGGCTACACCTTC. Protein: CAWSGARVNYGYTF.

The table lists this clone with a few counts. This chain uses TRBV7-9 with TRBJ1-1; D gene uncertain. Trimming shortened V by 6 bases and J by 0 bases, and 8 bases separated the two germline ends. Germline V gene lookup returns CDR1 SEHNR and CDR2 FQNEAQ (reference sequence). The CDR3 spans 13 residues. CDR3 protein: CASSLGMNTEAFF. The CDR3 DNA is TGTGCCAGCAGTCTGGGGATGAACACTGAAGCTTTCTTT.

This sequence joins TRBV28 and TRBJ2-7; no clear D gene. V was pared by 8 bases and J by 1 base, with 21 bases between. Germline lookup yields CDR1 MDHEN and CDR2 SYDVKM. The CDR3 spans 16 residues. CDR3 in amino acids: CASHPRAPHLSYEQYF. Written as DNA, the CDR3 is TGTGCCAGCCATCCTAGGGCGCCCCATCTTTCCTACGAGCAGTACTTC.

The DNA of the CDR3 is TGCGCCAGCAGCTTGGAGAATTCACCCCTCCACTTT. This translates into CASSLENSPLHF. The chain carries TRBV5-1 and TRBJ1-6; D not certain. Germline lookup yields CDR1 SGHRS and CDR2 YFSETQ. The CDR3 runs 12 residues. The V and J ends lost 0 bases and 7 bases respectively, with 2 bases between them.

The gene calls are TRBV6-1 and TRBJ2-2; no clear D. V lost 8 bases to trimming and J lost 6 bases, with 7 bases between them. Germline V CDR1 and CDR2: MNHNS, SASEGT. The CDR3 is made up of 11 amino acids. The CDR3 coding sequence is TGTGCCAGCCGGGCGTCCGGGGAGCTGTTTTTT. This translates into CASRASGELFF.

The rearrangement links TRBV29-1 to TRBJ1-2; TRBD1 agrees at 8 bases. J gave up 7 bases and V 6 bases, and 7 bases lay outside the gene matches. The CDR3 has 12 residues. Looked up from germline, CDR1 is SQVTM and CDR2 is ANQGSEA. CDR3 sequence reads: CSVDVRGLGYTF. The CDR3 DNA follows: TGCAGCGTCGACGTCAGGGGGCTTGGCTACACCTTC.